This T cell receptor beta chain was documented in a study of blood T cell repertoires in COVID-19. Study-level information: The United States, Italy and Spain were the sources of the acute and convalescent COVID-19 samples.

Across roughly 25 US areas, participants ranged in age from roughly 18 to 95 years. Researchers sorted participants into cohorts using their self-reported clinical history. The CDR3 is 13 residues long. The germline gives CDR1 WSHSY, CDR2 SAAADI. V gave up 5 bases and J gave up 3 bases; unmatched junction bases: 4. In the original processing: Reference gene primer amplification yielded estimated nucleated cell counts. Measured with immunoSEQ multiplex PCR; TCRdb has only the in-frame clones, and not every one. V, J and clone size are those of that table, while D and trimming were read from the DNA. Counted here are roughly 200,000 clones, approximately 90% occurring once; the ten biggest clones make up approximately 23%.

Input material: PBMCs or T cells enriched from blood (not recorded which). The rearrangement uses TRBV10-2 and TRBJ2-7; 7 positions match TRBD1. This receptor was taken from a woman between 40 and 50 years old in a cohort exposed to, infected with or recovered from COVID-19 (not recorded which). CDR3: CASSYGTDYEQYF. CDR3 sequence (DNA): TGCGCCAGCAGTTACGGGACAGACTACGAGCAGTACTTC.